The next 32 T cell receptor beta chains were all read from a single sample in a study of T-cell reconstitution after alpha-beta-depleted transplantation in children. Unique molecular identifiers were incorporated when the TCRbeta library was constructed. TCRdb independently ran MiXCR on the PCR reads; one entry per CDR3 protein. The sample has about 640,000 distinct CDR3 sequences; approximately 16% are singletons. The sequencing used PBMCs from the stem cell graft donor, collected from the stem cell graft. The receptor source for this set is a human donor who donated a stem cell graft to a child with acute myeloid leukemia.

The chain carries TRBV5-6 and TRBJ2-5; 7 bases match TRBD1. Germline V CDR1 and CDR2: SGHDT, YYEEEE. This CDR3 is built from 15 residues. Trimming at V came to 0 bases and at J to 5 bases, leaving 7 bases not matched to a gene. The CDR3 reads CASSLVQGVSETQYF. In DNA form, the CDR3 reads TGTGCCAGCAGCTTGGTCCAGGGGGTATCCGAGACCCAGTACTTC.

This clonotype has more than one count but fewer than ten. This chain connects TRBV24-1 to TRBJ2-3; 10 bases line up with TRBD1. The V segment lost 3 bases and the J segment 3 bases; nucleotides outside the gene matches: 2. Germline V gene lookup returns CDR1 KGHDR and CDR2 SFDVKD. CDR3 length: 15 amino acids. The CDR3 DNA reads as TGTGCCACCAGTGATCAGGACAGGGGGACAGATACGCAGTATTTT. Translated: CATSDQDRGTDTQYF.

At least ten counts were recorded for this clonotype. This rearrangement joins TRBV29-1 to TRBJ1-3; no clear D. Germline CDR1 SQVTM, CDR2 ANQGSEA. The V and J ends lost 0 bases and 2 bases respectively, with 8 bases between them. The CDR3 totals 14 residues. CDR3 protein: CSVEDRSAGNTIYF. The DNA of the CDR3 is TGCAGCGTTGAAGATCGCAGCGCTGGAAACACCATATATTTT. The full variable domain, in which reference TRBV29-1 and TRBJ1-3 provide the parts outside the CDR3, is SAVISQKPSRDICQRGTSLTIQCQVDSQVTMMFWYRQQPGQSLTLIATANQGSEATYESGFVIDKFPISRPNLTFSTLTVSNMSPEDSSIYLCSVEDRSAGNTIYFGEGSWLTVV.

This sequence joins TRBV7-2 and TRBJ1-2; possibly TRBD1 for D (6 bases). Germline V gene lookup returns CDR1 SGHTA and CDR2 FQGNSA. Trimming stripped 0 bases from V and 4 bases from J, with 12 bases between. The CDR3 consists of 15 residues. The CDR3 spells CASSLALTGLYGYTF. The CDR3 DNA follows: TGTGCCAGCAGCTTAGCCCTCACAGGGCTCTATGGCTACACCTTC.

Ten or more counts support this clonotype. The gene calls are TRBV20-1 and TRBJ1-1; tentatively, D is TRBD1 (6 bases). Trimming took 5 bases from V and 2 from J, leaving 12 bases between them. The CDR3 totals 13 residues. The germline V gene has CDR1 DFQATT and CDR2 SNEGSKA (reference sequence). The CDR3 DNA sequence: TGCAGTGCTCCCCACAGGGTTAACACTGAAGCTTTCTTT. Amino acids: CSAPHRVNTEAFF.

This clonotype was recorded many times. The rearrangement links TRBV29-1 to TRBJ1-4; D is ambiguous. Between the trimmed V and J ends, which lost 0 bases and 8 bases, there was a span of 16 bases. CDR1 and CDR2 (germline): SQVTM, ANQGSEA. The CDR3 covers 15 residues. This chain's CDR3 is CSVEDLRAAREKLFF. The CDR3, as DNA: TGCAGCGTTGAAGATCTCCGGGCAGCTCGCGAAAAACTGTTTTTT.

This clonotype occurred many times. This chain links TRBV20-1 with TRBJ2-7, with D unresolved. CDR1 and CDR2 (germline): DFQATT, SNEGSKA (reference sequence). The V gene lost 3 bases and the J gene lost 3 bases, with 9 bases spanning the gap. The CDR3 contains 12 residues. CDR3 region: CSASGGFYEQYV. The CDR3 DNA reads TGCAGTGCTAGTGGCGGATTCTACGAGCAGTACGTC.

This clonotype was observed many times. The chain joins TRBV11-2 to TRBJ1-6; a possible D gene is TRBD1 (5 bases). CDR1 SGHAT and CDR2 FQNNGV come from the germline V gene. V was clipped by 2 bases and J by 7 bases, with 27 bases between them. This CDR3 spans 20 amino acids. The DNA of the CDR3 is TGTGCCAGCAGCTTAATAACTCCTGAGGGTCTCGGAGGGACGAATTCACCCCTCCACTTT. Its translation is CASSLITPEGLGGTNSPLHF. The full variable domain, with the rest looked up from reference TRBV11-2 and TRBJ1-6, is EAGVAQSPRYKIIEKRQSVAFWCNPISGHATLYWYQQILGQGPKLLIQFQNNGVVDDSQLPKDRFSAERLKGVDSTLKIQPAKLEDSAVYLCASSLITPEGLGGTNSPLHFGNGTRLTVT.

The CDR3 bases are TGTGCCAGCAGTAAGGGACGCTTGCCGGGTGAGCAGTTCTTC. Translated, it gives CASSKGRLPGEQFF. The genes are TRBV27 and TRBJ2-1; D tentatively reads TRBD1 or TRBD2 (5 bases each). This CDR3 is 14 amino acids long. Germline V gene lookup returns CDR1 MNHEY and CDR2 SMNVEV (reference sequence). V was pared by 5 bases and J by 9 bases, with 17 bases between.

This clonotype occurred many times. The chain uses TRBV7-2 and TRBJ2-7; no reliable D call. The CDR3 runs 13 residues. The germline V gene encodes CDR1 SGHTA and CDR2 FQGNSA. Trimming took 5 bases from V and 2 from J, leaving 10 bases between them. The CDR3 sequence: CASSVDGAYEQYF. The CDR3 bases are TGTGCCAGCAGCGTCGACGGAGCCTACGAGCAGTACTTC.

In its sample, this clonotype was seen many times. This chain connects TRBV20-1 to TRBJ1-1, with D possibly TRBD1 on 6 matching bases. Germline values: CDR1 DFQATT, CDR2 SNEGSKA (reference sequence). This CDR3 has 13 amino acids. Trimming cost V 6 bases and J 3 bases, with 14 bases left between them. As DNA, the CDR3 is TGCAGTGCCGACGACAGGACCCACACTGAAGCTTTCTTT. It translates to CSADDRTHTEAFF.

The J gene is TRBJ2-7, the V gene TRBV7-2; D possibly uses TRBD1 or TRBD2 (6 bases each). Trimming took 9 bases from V and 5 from J, leaving 17 bases between them. The V gene's germline CDR1 is SGHTA and CDR2 FQGNSA. This CDR3 comprises 13 residues. CDR3 in amino acids: CASQVSGAHEQYF. The CDR3 DNA is TGTGCCAGTCAAGTCTCGGGGGCCCACGAGCAGTACTTC. The full variable domain, with the rest looked up from reference TRBV7-2 and TRBJ2-7, is GAGVSQSPSNKVTEKGKDVELRCDPISGHTALYWYRQSLGQGLEFLIYFQGNSAPDKSGLPSDRFSAERTGGSVSTLTIQRTQQEDSAVYLCASQVSGAHEQYFGPGTRLTVT.

This clonotype was counted a few times. This chain joins TRBV5-1 and TRBJ2-4, with D unclear. This CDR3 is 15 amino acids long. V was shortened by 0 bases and J by 3 bases, with 10 bases between the two germline ends. Per germline, CDR1 SGHRS and CDR2 YFSETQ. CDR3 bases: TGCGCCAGCAGCTTGGGAGGAGATCTCAAAAACATTCAGTACTTC. Protein: CASSLGGDLKNIQYF. The whole variable domain, filled in from reference TRBV5-1 and TRBJ2-4, reads KAGVTQTPRYLIKTRGQQVTLSCSPISGHRSVSWYQQTPGQGLQFLFEYFSETQRNKGNFPGRFSGRQFSNSRSEMNVSTLELGDSALYLCASSLGGDLKNIQYFGAGTRLSVL.

In its sample, this clonotype was seen a few times. The J gene is TRBJ2-2, the V gene TRBV24-1; D is unresolved. The CDR3 contains 14 residues. V was cut by 4 bases and J by 2 bases, with 7 bases left in between. Germline CDR1 and CDR2: KGHDR and SFDVKD. In DNA form, the CDR3 reads TGTGCCACCAGTGAGGCGTACAACACCGGGGAGCTGTTTTTT. It codes for CATSEAYNTGELFF.

This clonotype was recorded at least ten times. The rearrangement links TRBV20-1 to TRBJ2-7; D remains ambiguous. Trimming removed 0 bases at V and 6 bases at J, with 12 bases between. This CDR3 region has 13 residues. CDR1 and CDR2 from the germline V gene are DFQATT and SNEGSKA (reference sequence). CDR3 bases: TGCAGTGCTAGAGAGTTGGGGTACCTCGAGCAGTACTTC. It is translated as CSARELGYLEQYF.

This clonotype was detected ten times or more. The chain carries TRBV20-1 and TRBJ2-1; TRBD2 might be the D (5 bases). V was clipped by 1 base and J by 8 bases, with 15 bases between them. The CDR3 length is 14 residues. CDR1 is DFQATT and CDR2 is SNEGSKA in the germline V gene (reference sequence). CDR3 amino acids: CSARVSRLADEQFF. In DNA, the CDR3 is TGCAGTGCTAGAGTTTCTAGGCTAGCTGATGAGCAGTTCTTC.

This clonotype has a count of ten or more. The V call is TRBV4-3, the J call TRBJ1-1; D perhaps matches TRBD1 (5 bases). V lost 1 base, J lost 1 base, and 10 bases lay in between. Germline CDR1 reads LGHNA; CDR2 reads YSLEER. The CDR3 loop spans 15 amino acids. As DNA, the CDR3 is TGCGCCAGCAGCCAAGTTGACAGCGGGAACACTGAAGCTTTCTTT. It codes for CASSQVDSGNTEAFF.

This clonotype occurred a few times. The chain employs TRBV6-2 or TRBV6-3 and TRBJ2-5; D is possibly TRBD1 (6 bases). The germline V and J ends were trimmed by 0 bases and 2 bases, with 16 bases remaining between them. CDR1 and CDR2 from the germline V gene are MNHEY and SVGEGT. This CDR3 spans 17 amino acids. CDR3 loop: CASSYSIDRPLQETQYF. The CDR3 nucleotides read TGTGCCAGCAGTTACTCGATCGACAGGCCGTTACAAGAGACCCAGTACTTC.

The sample holds many counts of this clonotype. The CDR3 DNA sequence: TGTGCCAGCAGCCAAGAGGGGAAGCGGGGGGCCCAAGAGACCCAGTACTTC. Residues: CASSQEGKRGAQETQYF. The V and J genes are TRBV4-2 and TRBJ2-5, with 9 bases fitting TRBD2. The CDR3 contains 17 residues. Germline assignment: CDR1 LGHNA and CDR2 YNFKEQ. The V segment lost 0 bases and the J segment 1 base; nucleotides outside the gene matches: 6.

This clonotype was counted at least ten times. The chain links TRBV29-1 to TRBJ1-2, with a tentative D call TRBD1 (5 bases). CDR1 and CDR2 (germline): SQVTM, ANQGSEA. The CDR3 covers 16 residues. Between the trimmed V and J ends, which lost 4 bases and 8 bases, there was a span of 26 bases. In DNA form, the CDR3 reads TGCAGCGTTGTGGAGGGGTATAGGTCGGACCCTGGGGGCTACACCTTC. Translation gives CSVVEGYRSDPGGYTF.

This clonotype has a count of ten or more. The V gene is TRBV29-1, the J gene TRBJ2-2, with 7 nucleotides matching TRBD1. The V and J ends lost 6 bases and 1 base, in that order; junction bases with no gene match: 8. This CDR3 spans 15 amino acids. Germline V gives CDR1 SQVTM, CDR2 ANQGSEA. CDR3 coding DNA: TGCAGCGTGGACTGGGGACAGAGGAACACCGGGGAGCTGTTTTTT. This codes for CSVDWGQRNTGELFF.

The CDR3 here is CASSLVGESDEQYV. CDR3 nucleotide sequence: TGCGCCAGCAGCTTGGTGGGAGAGTCGGACGAGCAGTACGTC. The V call is TRBV5-1, the J call TRBJ2-7; the D gene is possibly TRBD2 (5 bases). This CDR3 comprises 14 residues. Germline V gene data show CDR1 as SGHRS and CDR2 as YFSETQ. V lost 0 bases to trimming and J lost 5 bases, with 12 bases between them.

The chain is built from TRBV21-1 and TRBJ2-1; no check of the table's D call, TRBD1, against the DNA was made. TRBV21-1 has pseudogene status. The CDR3 runs 15 residues. The chain's CDR3 is CASSIRDRGGNEQFF. For the CDR3, the DNA is TGTGCCAGCAGCATCCGGGACAGGGGGGGCAATGAGCAGTTCTTC.

In this sample, this clonotype turned up a few times. The chain recombines TRBV28 with TRBJ2-7, with a possible D match to TRBD2 (5 bases). Germline-derived CDR1 and CDR2 are MDHEN and SYDVKM. CDR3 length equals 17 residues. Trimming pared 6 bases from V and 9 bases from J, leaving 30 bases between. CDR3 residues: CASSPLGPPTTLSGQYV. The DNA for the CDR3 is TGTGCCAGCAGCCCTCTTGGACCTCCTACCACCCTCAGCGGGCAGTACGTC.

This clonotype occurred a few times. The chain's CDR3 is CASSQSRVSQYF. CDR3 DNA sequence: TGCGCCAGCAGTCAATCCCGGGTGTCCCAGTACTTC. This sequence joins TRBV23-1 and TRBJ2-5; D ambiguous. TRBV23-1 is treated as an ORF (open reading frame) with a function not yet certain. The V and J ends lost 0 bases and 9 bases respectively, with 8 bases between them. The CDR3 totals 12 residues.

This clonotype was seen many times. V gene TRBV20-1 combines with J gene TRBJ2-7; TRBD2 matches at 9 bases. The germline V gene has CDR1 DFQATT and CDR2 SNEGSKA (reference sequence). This CDR3 comprises 13 residues. V was clipped by 4 bases and J by 3 bases; unmatched bases: 4. CDR3 amino acids: CSAISGGFYEQYF. The CDR3 DNA is TGCAGTGCTATTAGCGGGGGCTTCTACGAGCAGTACTTC.

There are many counts of this clonotype. The J gene is TRBJ2-7, the V gene TRBV29-1, with no clear D. This CDR3 comprises 9 residues. V was clipped by 7 bases and J by 7 bases, with 8 bases between them. The germline V gene has CDR1 SQVTM and CDR2 ANQGSEA. CDR3 region: CSATTEQYV. The DNA of the CDR3 is TGCAGCGCTACGACAGAGCAGTACGTC.

This clonotype was seen more than once but under ten times. V and J are TRBV7-6 and TRBJ2-3; 15 nucleotides agree with TRBD2. The CDR3 has 15 amino acids. V was clipped by 5 bases and J by 8 bases; unmatched bases: 5. CDR1 SGHVS and CDR2 FNYEAQ come from the germline V gene. The CDR3 DNA is TGTGCCAGCAGCCGGACTAGCGGGGGGGTTGCTACGCAGTATTTT. As protein: CASSRTSGGVATQYF.

The V gene is TRBV5-1, the J gene TRBJ2-1; D is undetermined. Trimming cost V 4 bases and J 4 bases, with 15 bases left between them. The CDR3 runs 15 residues. Germline lookup yields CDR1 SGHRS and CDR2 YFSETQ. Here the CDR3 DNA reads TGCGCCAGCAGCCTTACTAATGAGAAGTACAATGAGCAGTTCTTC. Residues: CASSLTNEKYNEQFF.

This clonotype was counted only a few times. The chain has TRBV18 and TRBJ1-1, with 8 bases matching TRBD1. The junction had 15 bases not matched to a gene; V was cut back by 4 bases and J by 5 bases. The CDR3 contains 17 residues. Germline V gene sequence: CDR1 KGHSH, CDR2 LQKENI. This CDR3 is CASSRIITRTGPTEAFF. DNA of the CDR3: TGTGCCAGCTCACGGATTATCACTCGGACAGGGCCGACTGAAGCTTTCTTT. The entire variable domain, with the rest obtained from reference TRBV18 and TRBJ1-1, is as follows: NAGVMQNPRHLVRRRGQEARLRCSPMKGHSHVYWYRQLPEEGLKFMVYLQKENIIDESGMPKERFSAEFPKEGPSILRIQQVVRGDSAAYFCASSRIITRTGPTEAFFGQGTRLTVV.

This clonotype appeared many times. The chain carries TRBV5-5 and TRBJ2-1; TRBD1 agrees at 9 bases. The V gene's germline CDR1 is SGHKS and CDR2 YYEKEE (reference sequence). The ends lost 4 bases at V and 6 bases at J; junction bases unmatched: 11. The CDR3 covers 16 residues. The CDR3 region has the DNA TGTGCCAGCAGCACTAGGGGACAGGGCCCAATCAATGAGCAGTTCTTC. The encoded protein is CASSTRGQGPINEQFF.

Remarks on this clonotype: A much more abundant neighbour one base away suggests this may be a read error. The chain recombines TRBV20-1 with TRBJ2-5; TRBD2 is a possible D gene (5 bases). Per the germline V gene, CDR1 is DFQATT and CDR2 is SNEGSKA (reference sequence). This CDR3 spans 15 amino acids. Deletions cut 3 bases from V and 1 base from J, with 15 bases between. The CDR3 DNA reads TGCAGTGCTAGTGATCCGAGGACTGTCCAAGAGACCCAGTACTTC. It specifies CSASDPRTVQETQYF.